Listed here are 30 T cell receptor beta chains from one sample, sequenced in a study of shared clonotypes between healthy human individuals. Libraries were prepared by immunoSEQ multiplex PCR; TCRdb keeps only in-frame clonotypes and omits some of them. This table has hundreds of thousands of clones, about 91% appearing once. Naive CD8 cells were CD45RO-negative, positively selected for CCR7, excluding terminally differentiated effector memory CD45RA+ cells. The sequencing input was naive CD8+ T cells sorted from blood. Receptors were obtained from a man aged 30 to 45 in good health.

The CDR3 reads CASSPNPTEAVTIEQYF. CDR3 nucleotide sequence: TGTGCCAGCAGTCCCAACCCGACCGAGGCAGTCACGATCGAGCAGTACTTC. This chain connects TRBV27 to TRBJ2-7; D ambiguous. V lost 5 bases, J lost 6 bases, and 26 bases lay in between. Germline V gene lookup returns CDR1 MNHEY and CDR2 SMNVEV (reference sequence). The CDR3 is 17 amino acids.

This clone was seen once. The V gene is TRBV5-5, the J gene TRBJ2-4; TRBD1 aligns across 8 bases. The trim removed 8 bases at V and 0 bases at J, leaving 10 bases unmatched. Germline loops: CDR1 SGHKS, CDR2 YYEKEE (reference sequence). This CDR3 has 16 amino acids. CDR3 sequence reads: CARPQGARQAKNIQYF. CDR3 nucleotides: TGTGCCAGGCCTCAGGGGGCCCGTCAAGCCAAAAACATTCAGTACTTC.

In this sample, this clone turned up once. The V call is TRBV6-1, the J call TRBJ2-1; D uncertain. This CDR3 has 16 residues. CDR1 is MNHNS, CDR2 SASEGT, per germline. Trimming cost V 3 bases and J 0 bases, with 12 bases left between them. The CDR3 loop reads CASSDLFRLSYNEQFF. The CDR3 DNA reads as TGTGCCAGCAGTGACCTTTTCCGCCTCTCCTACAATGAGCAGTTCTTC.

The chain has TRBV11-2 and TRBJ2-1; 12 nucleotides align to TRBD2. With 1 base clipped from V and 5 bases from J, the junction kept 12 bases outside the gene matches. There are 19 residues in the CDR3. Germline loops: CDR1 SGHAT, CDR2 FQNNGV. The CDR3 is CASSLAGETSGSGNNEQFF. CDR3 bases: TGTGCCAGCAGCTTAGCGGGAGAGACTAGCGGGAGCGGTAACAATGAGCAGTTCTTC.

The sample holds one count of this clone. This sequence joins TRBV27 and TRBJ1-5; weak D call: TRBD1 (5 bases). Trimming took off 6 bases at V and 0 bases at J, with 12 bases between the two ends. Germline values: CDR1 MNHEY, CDR2 SMNVEV (reference sequence). The CDR3 contains 15 residues. For the CDR3, the DNA is TGTGCCAGCAGATCCGACAGTTATAGCAATCAGCCCCAGCATTTT. It specifies CASRSDSYSNQPQHF.

This chain uses TRBV13 with TRBJ1-3; D gene ambiguous. V was cut by 2 bases and J by 4 bases, with 9 bases left in between. CDR1 PRHDT and CDR2 FYEKMQ come from the germline V gene (reference sequence). The CDR3 has 14 amino acids. CDR3 loop: CASSLIGSGNTIYF. The CDR3, as DNA: TGTGCCAGCAGCTTAATTGGCTCAGGAAACACCATATATTTT. The full variable domain, rest sourced from reference TRBV13 and TRBJ1-3, is AAGVIQSPRHLIKEKRETATLKCYPIPRHDTVYWYQQGPGQDPQFLISFYEKMQSDKGSIPDRFSAQQFSDYHSELNMSSLELGDSALYFCASSLIGSGNTIYFGEGSWLTVV.

The V gene is TRBV19, the J gene TRBJ2-1, with 8 nucleotides matching TRBD2. J was trimmed by 4 bases and V by 3 bases; bases with no gene match: 5. CDR1 is LNHDA and CDR2 is SQIVND in the germline V gene (reference sequence). The CDR3 has 15 residues. The CDR3 region is CASSMFSGTYNEQFF. CDR3 nucleotide sequence: TGTGCCAGTAGTATGTTTAGCGGGACTTACAATGAGCAGTTCTTC.

This sequence joins TRBV2 and TRBJ2-7; tentative D call: TRBD2 (5 bases). The CDR3 contains 12 residues. Germline V gives CDR1 SNHLY, CDR2 FYNNEI. Trimming removed 4 bases at V and 4 bases at J, with 8 bases between. The CDR3 nucleotides read TGTGCCAGCAGTGGAAGGAGGTACGAGCAGTACTTC. This gives the protein CASSGRRYEQYF. Looking up the rest from reference TRBV2 and TRBJ2-7 gives the full variable domain: EPEVTQTPSHQVTQMGQEVILRCVPISNHLYFYWYRQILGQKVEFLVSFYNNEISEKSEIFDDQFSVERPDGSNFTLKIRSTKLEDSAMYFCASSGRRYEQYFGPGTRLTVT.

The chain employs TRBV4-2 and TRBJ2-3, with D possibly being TRBD1 (5 bases). The CDR3 contains 19 residues. Trimming removed 0 bases at V and 4 bases at J, with 23 bases between. The germline gives CDR1 LGHNA, CDR2 YNFKEQ. The CDR3 DNA follows: TGTGCCAGCAGCCAAGAGATGGCGACAGTCCCTCTCGTCGCAGATACGCAGTATTTT. This translates into CASSQEMATVPLVADTQYF.

The V gene is TRBV11-3, the J gene TRBJ2-3; 14 nucleotides align to TRBD2. V shed 4 bases, J shed 5 bases, and the junction held 5 bases outside the gene matches. This CDR3 is 16 amino acids long. Germline V gene lookup returns CDR1 SGHNT and CDR2 YENEEA. CDR3 in DNA: TGTGCCAGCAGCTCCGGGACTAGCGGGAGATTAGATACGCAGTATTTT. It translates to CASSSGTSGRLDTQYF.

CDR3 residues: CASSRAAPGLGETQQFF. CDR3 bases: TGCGCCAGCAGTCGGGCAGCCCCGGGACTAGGCGAAACACAGCAGTTCTTC. The chain recombines TRBV4-3 with TRBJ2-1; the match to TRBD2 covers 8 bases. Losses at the gene ends were 6 bases for V and 11 bases for J; bases not matched to a gene: 21. CDR3 length equals 17 residues. Germline CDR1 LGHNA, CDR2 YSLEER.

This clone is a singleton in its sample. The J gene is TRBJ1-4, the V gene TRBV7-9, with 12 positions matching TRBD1. The germline V gene encodes CDR1 SEHNR and CDR2 FQNEAQ (reference sequence). The V and J ends lost 4 bases and 2 bases, in that order; junction bases with no gene match: 5. The CDR3 runs to 17 residues. In nucleotides, the CDR3 is TGTGCCAGCAGCTCCGGGACAGGGGGCCGTACTAATGAAAAACTGTTTTTT. Translation gives CASSSGTGGRTNEKLFF. Based on the CDR3 plus reference TRBV7-9 and TRBJ1-4, the full variable domain is DTGVSQNPRHKITKRGQNVTFRCDPISEHNRLYWYRQTLGQGPEFLTYFQNEAQLEKSRLLSDRFSAERPKGSFSTLEIQRTEQGDSAMYLCASSSGTGGRTNEKLFFGSGTQLSVL.

This chain joins TRBV11-2 and TRBJ2-7; the D gene is possibly TRBD2 (5 bases). This CDR3 spans 14 amino acids. Germline CDR1 reads SGHAT; CDR2 reads FQNNGV. Trimming cost V 5 bases and J 4 bases, with 15 bases left between them. The DNA for the CDR3 is TGTGCCAGCAGCCCCGCGGGCTTAGTTTACGAGCAGTACTTC. Protein product: CASSPAGLVYEQYF.

This chain uses TRBV4-1 with TRBJ2-7; D is perhaps TRBD2 (5 bases). The CDR3 extends over 15 amino acids. The V end was cut by 5 bases, the J end by 4 bases, with 18 bases between. The germline V gene has CDR1 MGHRA and CDR2 YSYEKL. CDR3 region: CASSWGVTEGYEQYF. The CDR3 region has the DNA TGCGCCAGCAGCTGGGGAGTCACAGAGGGTTACGAGCAGTACTTC.

CDR3 nucleotide sequence: TGCGCCAGCAGCCAAGAGAGGGGACAGTGGACCATATATTTT. It encodes CASSQERGQWTIYF. The chain joins TRBV4-1 to TRBJ1-3; 7 bases are shared with TRBD1. CDR1 MGHRA and CDR2 YSYEKL come from the germline V gene. This CDR3 has 14 residues. The V and J ends lost 0 bases and 10 bases, in that order; junction bases with no gene match: 6.

This chain joins TRBV13 and TRBJ2-2; TRBD2 matches 8 bases. Trimming cost V 4 bases and J 2 bases; bases outside gene matches: 9. CDR1 is PRHDT, CDR2 FYEKMQ, per germline (reference sequence). The CDR3 is 17 residues long. In nucleotides, the CDR3 is TGTGCCAGCAGCTCCGACCGGCTAGCGGGTAACACCGGGGAGCTGTTTTTT. It specifies CASSSDRLAGNTGELFF.

The J gene is TRBJ2-3, the V gene TRBV25-1; the match to TRBD2 covers 10 bases. From germline, CDR1 is MGHDK and CDR2 SYGVNS. The V segment lost 6 bases and the J segment 7 bases; nucleotides outside the gene matches: 10. This CDR3 has 15 amino acids. The CDR3 DNA sequence: TGTGCCAGCAGACCCAGCGGGAGGGCCTTTAATACGCAGTATTTT. It encodes CASRPSGRAFNTQYF. Full variable domain (remainder filled in from reference TRBV25-1 and TRBJ2-3): EADIYQTPRYLVIGTGKKITLECSQTMGHDKMYWYQQDPGMELHLIHYSYGVNSTEKGDLSSESTVSRIRTEHFPLTLESARPSHTSQYLCASRPSGRAFNTQYFGPGTRLTVL.

This chain links TRBV28 with TRBJ2-5, with D perhaps TRBD1 or TRBD2 (5 bases each). CDR1 and CDR2 (germline): MDHEN, SYDVKM. Trimming shortened V by 8 bases and J by 5 bases, and 21 bases separated the two germline ends. This CDR3 has 15 amino acids. The DNA of the CDR3 is TGTGCCAGCTCAAGCCCGGGGCTTCCTGGGGAGACCCAGTACTTC. It encodes CASSSPGLPGETQYF. The whole variable domain, remainder taken from reference TRBV28 and TRBJ2-5, is DVKVTQSSRYLVKRTGEKVFLECVQDMDHENMFWYRQDPGLGLRLIYFSYDVKMKEKGDIPEGYSVSREKKERFSLILESASTNQTSMYLCASSSPGLPGETQYFGPGTRLLVL.

The rearrangement uses TRBV5-1 and TRBJ2-2, with a tentative D call TRBD1 (5 bases). Trimming removed 3 bases at V and 1 base at J, with 10 bases between. Germline V gene sequence: CDR1 SGHRS, CDR2 YFSETQ. There are 15 residues in the CDR3. CDR3 nucleotide sequence: TGCGCCAGCAGCTCCCAGGGTCAGAACACCGGGGAGCTGTTTTTT. It codes for CASSSQGQNTGELFF.

The chain carries TRBV4-3 and TRBJ2-2; maybe TRBD1 (6 bases). The CDR3 is 17 amino acids. V dropped 0 bases and J dropped 6 bases, with 17 bases sitting between them. Germline V gene data show CDR1 as LGHNA and CDR2 as YSLEER. CDR3 in amino acids: CASSQDEAYREPGELFF. The CDR3 nucleotides are TGCGCCAGCAGCCAAGACGAGGCTTACAGGGAGCCCGGGGAGCTGTTTTTT.

This chain joins TRBV29-1 and TRBJ2-1; D may be TRBD1 (6 bases). The CDR3 is 14 amino acids. The germline V and J ends were trimmed by 3 bases and 4 bases, with 13 bases remaining between them. CDR1 is SQVTM and CDR2 is ANQGSEA in the germline V gene. The CDR3 sequence is CSVDREGGYNEQFF. CDR3 DNA sequence: TGCAGCGTTGACAGGGAAGGGGGTTACAATGAGCAGTTCTTC.

The CDR3 sequence: CASALGVPYEQYF. Here the CDR3 DNA reads TGTGCCAGCGCATTGGGAGTCCCCTACGAGCAGTACTTC. This chain links TRBV27 with TRBJ2-7, with a tentative D call TRBD2 (5 bases). The CDR3 is made up of 13 amino acids. V gave up 8 bases and J gave up 2 bases, with 13 bases separating them. Germline-derived CDR1 and CDR2 are MNHEY and SMNVEV (reference sequence).

The V gene is TRBV11-3, the J gene TRBJ2-5; D might be TRBD1 (6 bases). V was cut by 5 bases and J by 2 bases, with 12 bases left in between. The CDR3 contains 14 residues. Germline-derived CDR1 and CDR2 are SGHNT and YENEEA. In nucleotides, the CDR3 is TGTGCCAGCAGCGCGGCCAGGGGTCAAGAGACCCAGTACTTC. It translates to CASSAARGQETQYF.

The chain combines TRBV19 with TRBJ1-2; no reliable D call. CDR3 size: 13 residues. Germline values: CDR1 LNHDA, CDR2 SQIVND (reference sequence). V was clipped by 3 bases and J by 2 bases, with 7 bases between them. The CDR3 loop is CASSMAQNYGYTF. The CDR3 nucleotides are TGTGCCAGTAGTATGGCGCAGAACTATGGCTACACCTTC.

The rearrangement links TRBV19 to TRBJ2-7; TRBD2 matches at 10 bases. The trim removed 5 bases at V and 3 bases at J, leaving 4 bases unmatched. Germline V gene lookup returns CDR1 LNHDA and CDR2 SQIVND (reference sequence). This CDR3 region has 14 residues. The CDR3 spells CASSSSGRGYEQYF. CDR3 DNA sequence: TGTGCCAGTAGTTCTAGCGGGAGAGGCTACGAGCAGTACTTC. Complete variable domain (other parts from reference TRBV19 and TRBJ2-7): DGGITQSPKYLFRKEGQNVTLSCEQNLNHDAMYWYRQDPGQGLRLIYYSQIVNDFQKGDIAEGYSVSREKKESFPLTVTSAQKNPTAFYLCASSSSGRGYEQYFGPGTRLTVT.

The V gene is TRBV29-1, the J gene TRBJ2-3; possibly TRBD1 or TRBD2 for D (5 bases each). This CDR3 is 14 amino acids long. The germline V and J ends were trimmed by 7 bases and 7 bases, with 21 bases remaining between them. The germline V gene has CDR1 SQVTM and CDR2 ANQGSEA. Here the CDR3 reads CSAGTGTGAYTQYF. The DNA for the CDR3 is TGCAGCGCTGGCACCGGGACCGGCGCATATACGCAGTATTTT.

The V call is TRBV2, the J call TRBJ1-5; no clear D. Germline CDR1 and CDR2: SNHLY and FYNNEI. Trimming cost V 8 bases and J 1 base, with 15 bases left between them. The CDR3 loop spans 15 amino acids. The CDR3 DNA reads as TGTGCCAGCGCGATTAAGGGCGGGAGCAATCAGCCCCAGCATTTT. This encodes CASAIKGGSNQPQHF.

The gene calls are TRBV29-1 and TRBJ2-1, with 9 bases aligning to TRBD2. CDR3 size: 14 residues. Germline loops: CDR1 SQVTM, CDR2 ANQGSEA. With V trimmed by 8 bases and J by 7 bases, 12 bases remained unmatched. CDR3 DNA sequence: TGCAGCTCTGGGAGGGCGGGAGGGGGTAATGAGCAGTTCTTC. Protein sequence: CSSGRAGGGNEQFF.

The chain links TRBV11-2 to TRBJ2-7; TRBD2 matches at 12 bases. CDR1 SGHAT and CDR2 FQNNGV come from the germline V gene. Losses at the gene ends were 1 base for V and 3 bases for J; bases not matched to a gene: 1. CDR3 size: 15 residues. CDR3 residues: CASSLGTSGIYEQYF. The DNA for the CDR3 is TGTGCCAGCAGCTTAGGGACTAGCGGGATCTACGAGCAGTACTTC.

The rearrangement links TRBV7-2 to TRBJ1-1; TRBD1 aligns across 8 bases. Unmatched junction bases numbered 5, after V lost 0 bases and J lost 5 bases. The CDR3 is 15 residues long. Germline CDR1 reads SGHTA; CDR2 reads FQGNSA. CDR3 nucleotides: TGTGCCAGCAGCTTAGCGCAGGGGGCAGGTACTGAAGCTTTCTTT. This gives the protein CASSLAQGAGTEAFF.